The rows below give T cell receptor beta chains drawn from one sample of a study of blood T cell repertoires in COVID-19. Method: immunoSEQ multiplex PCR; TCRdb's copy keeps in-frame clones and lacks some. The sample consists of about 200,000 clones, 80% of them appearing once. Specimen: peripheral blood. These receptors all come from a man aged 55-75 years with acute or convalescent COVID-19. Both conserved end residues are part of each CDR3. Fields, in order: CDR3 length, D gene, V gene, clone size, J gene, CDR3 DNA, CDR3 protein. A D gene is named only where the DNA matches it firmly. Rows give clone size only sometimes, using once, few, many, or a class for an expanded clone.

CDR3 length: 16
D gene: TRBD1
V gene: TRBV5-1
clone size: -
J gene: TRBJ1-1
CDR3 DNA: TGCGCCAGCAGCTTGGGGACAGGGGGTTGGAACACTGAAGCTTTCTTT
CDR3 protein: CASSLGTGGWNTEAFF

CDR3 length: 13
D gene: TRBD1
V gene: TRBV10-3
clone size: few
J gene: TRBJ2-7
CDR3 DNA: TGTGCCAGCACCCGGGACAGGGCAGTCGAGCAGTACTTC
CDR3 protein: CASTRDRAVEQYF

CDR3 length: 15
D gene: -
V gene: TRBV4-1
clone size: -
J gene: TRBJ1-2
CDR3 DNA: TGCGCCAGCAGCCAAGGTCCGACAACTAACTATGGCTACACCTTC
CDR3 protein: CASSQGPTTNYGYTF

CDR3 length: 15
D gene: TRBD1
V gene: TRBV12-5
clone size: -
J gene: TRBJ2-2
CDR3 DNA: TGTGCTAGTGGTTTGAGACAGGGGTCCACCGGGGAGCTGTTTTTT
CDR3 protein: CASGLRQGSTGELFF

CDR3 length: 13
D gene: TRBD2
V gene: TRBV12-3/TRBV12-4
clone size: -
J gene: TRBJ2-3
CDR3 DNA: TGTGCCAGCCTAAGCGGGGGTAAAGATACGCAGTATTTT
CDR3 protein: CASLSGGKDTQYF

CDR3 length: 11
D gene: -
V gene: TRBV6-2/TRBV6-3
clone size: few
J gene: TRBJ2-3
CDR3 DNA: TGTGCCAGCAGTTCATCAGATACGCAGTATTTT
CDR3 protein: CASSSSDTQYF

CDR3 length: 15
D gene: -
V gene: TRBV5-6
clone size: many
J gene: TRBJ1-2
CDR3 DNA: TGTGCCAGCAGCTTGGAGTACAGGGCCCTCGGTGGCTACACCTTC
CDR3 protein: CASSLEYRALGGYTF

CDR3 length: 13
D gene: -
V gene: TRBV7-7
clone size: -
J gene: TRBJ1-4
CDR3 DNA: TGTGCTAGCAGCCCCGTGGGGGGAGAAAAACTGTTTTTT
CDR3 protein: CASSPVGGEKLFF

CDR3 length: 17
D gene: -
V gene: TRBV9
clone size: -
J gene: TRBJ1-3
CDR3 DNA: TGTGCCAGCAGCTCTAGTTTGACGGGACTAACGGGAAACACCATATATTTT
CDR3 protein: CASSSSLTGLTGNTIYF

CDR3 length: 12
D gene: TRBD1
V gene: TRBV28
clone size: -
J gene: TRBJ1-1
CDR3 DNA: TGTGCCAGCAGTTTAGGGACAGCAGAAGCTTTCTTT
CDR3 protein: CASSLGTAEAFF

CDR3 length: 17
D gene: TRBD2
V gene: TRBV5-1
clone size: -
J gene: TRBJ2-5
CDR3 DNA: TGCGCCAGCAGCCAAGGACAGGGACTAGCGGGGGAAGAGACCCAGTACTTC
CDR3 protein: CASSQGQGLAGEETQYF

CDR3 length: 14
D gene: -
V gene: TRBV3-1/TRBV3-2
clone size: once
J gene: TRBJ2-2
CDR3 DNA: TGTGCCAGCAGCCCCCGGACAGCGACCGGGGAGCTGTTTTTT
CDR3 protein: CASSPRTATGELFF

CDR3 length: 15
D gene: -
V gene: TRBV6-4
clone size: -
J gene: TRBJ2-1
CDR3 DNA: TGTGCCAGCAGTGACACCGGGTCCTTCGGGAATGAGCAGTTCTTC
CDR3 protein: CASSDTGSFGNEQFF

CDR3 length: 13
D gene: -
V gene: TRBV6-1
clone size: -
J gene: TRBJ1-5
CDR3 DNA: TGTGCCAGCAGTGAACGGGGGGAACAGCCCCAGCATTTT
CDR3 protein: CASSERGEQPQHF

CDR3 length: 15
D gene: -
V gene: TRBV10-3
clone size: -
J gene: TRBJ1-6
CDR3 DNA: TGTGCCATCAGTGAGTCAGTGACAGAGAATTCACCCCTCCACTTT
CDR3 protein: CAISESVTENSPLHF

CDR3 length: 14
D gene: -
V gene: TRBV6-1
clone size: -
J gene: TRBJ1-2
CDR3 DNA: TGTGCCAGCAGTGAAGGAACAGGGATCTATGGCTACACCTTC
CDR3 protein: CASSEGTGIYGYTF

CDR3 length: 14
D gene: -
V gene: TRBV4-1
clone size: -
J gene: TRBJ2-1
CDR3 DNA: TGCGCCAGCAGCCCCCCGGGAGCAACAAATGAGCAGTTCTTC
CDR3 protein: CASSPPGATNEQFF

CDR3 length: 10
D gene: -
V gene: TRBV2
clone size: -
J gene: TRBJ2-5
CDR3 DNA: TGTGCCAGCAGTCTGGAGACCCAGTACTTC
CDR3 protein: CASSLETQYF

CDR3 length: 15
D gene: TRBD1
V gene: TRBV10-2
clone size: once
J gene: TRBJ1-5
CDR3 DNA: TGCGCCAGCAGGGCGACAGGGGGCGGCAATCAGCCCCAGCATTTT
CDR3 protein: CASRATGGGNQPQHF

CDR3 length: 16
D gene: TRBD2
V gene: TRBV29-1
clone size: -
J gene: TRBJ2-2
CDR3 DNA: TGCAGCGTTCTTGGACTAGCGGGAGTCGGGACCGGGGAGCTGTTTTTT
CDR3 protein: CSVLGLAGVGTGELFF

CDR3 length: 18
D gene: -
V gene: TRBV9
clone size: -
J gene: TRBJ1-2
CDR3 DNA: TGTGCCAGCAGCCTTGTGGACAGCCTCCCTGAAGCTAACTATGGCTACACCTTC
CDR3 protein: CASSLVDSLPEANYGYTF

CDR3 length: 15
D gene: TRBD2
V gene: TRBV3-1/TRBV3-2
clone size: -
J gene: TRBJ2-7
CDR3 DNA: TGTGCCAGTGGACTAGCGGGACCAGCCTCCTACGAGCAGTACTTC
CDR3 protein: CASGLAGPASYEQYF

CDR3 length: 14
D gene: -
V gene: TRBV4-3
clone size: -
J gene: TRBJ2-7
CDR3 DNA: TGCGCCAGCAGCCAAGGGTACAGCTCCTACGAGCAGTACTTC
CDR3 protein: CASSQGYSSYEQYF

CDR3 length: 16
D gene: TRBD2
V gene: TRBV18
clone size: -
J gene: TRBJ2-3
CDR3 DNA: TGTGCCAGCTCGCCGACTAGCGCGGCAGGCACAGATACGCAGTATTTT
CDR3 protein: CASSPTSAAGTDTQYF

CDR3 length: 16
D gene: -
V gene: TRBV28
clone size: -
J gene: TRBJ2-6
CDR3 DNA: TGTGCCAGCAGTCACCTAGCCCTCTCTGGGGCCAACGTCCTGACTTTC
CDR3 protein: CASSHLALSGANVLTF

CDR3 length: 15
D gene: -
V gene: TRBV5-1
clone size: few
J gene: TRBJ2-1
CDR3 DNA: TGCGCCAGCAGCTTGGAAGGGGGTCTACACAATGAGCAGTTCTTC
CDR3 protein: CASSLEGGLHNEQFF

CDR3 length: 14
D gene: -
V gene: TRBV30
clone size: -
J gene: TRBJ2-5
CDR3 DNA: TGTGCCTGGAGAGGGTACGGGGGTTTTGAGACCCAGTACTTC
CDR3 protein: CAWRGYGGFETQYF

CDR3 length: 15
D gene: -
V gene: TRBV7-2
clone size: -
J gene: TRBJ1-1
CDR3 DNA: TGTGCCAGCAGCTTACTCCGCAGGTACCACACTGAAGCTTTCTTT
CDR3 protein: CASSLLRRYHTEAFF

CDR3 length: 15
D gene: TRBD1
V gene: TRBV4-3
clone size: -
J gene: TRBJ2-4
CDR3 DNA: TGCGCCAGCAGCCAAGATCCCGGGACAGAAAACATTCAGTACTTC
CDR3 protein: CASSQDPGTENIQYF

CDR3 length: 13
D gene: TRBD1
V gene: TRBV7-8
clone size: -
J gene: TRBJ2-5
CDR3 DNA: TGTGCCAGCAGCTCGGGACAGCAAGAGACCCAGTACTTC
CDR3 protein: CASSSGQQETQYF

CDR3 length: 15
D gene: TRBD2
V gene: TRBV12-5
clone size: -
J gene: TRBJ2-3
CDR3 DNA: TGTGCTAGTGGTGCCGGGACTAGCGGTGTAGATACGCAGTATTTT
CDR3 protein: CASGAGTSGVDTQYF

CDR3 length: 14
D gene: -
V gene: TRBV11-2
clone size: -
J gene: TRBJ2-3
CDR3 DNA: TGTGCCAGCAGCTGGGCTTCCCGGCCAGATACGCAGTATTTT
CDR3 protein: CASSWASRPDTQYF

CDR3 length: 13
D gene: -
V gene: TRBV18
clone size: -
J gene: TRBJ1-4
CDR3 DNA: TGTGCCAGCTCACCAGCGACAGGTGAAAAACTGTTTTTT
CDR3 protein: CASSPATGEKLFF

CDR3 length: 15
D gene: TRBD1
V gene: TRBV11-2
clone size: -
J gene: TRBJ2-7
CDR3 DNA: TGTGCCAGCAGCTTACGGGTGACAGGGACCTACGAGCAGTACTTC
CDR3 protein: CASSLRVTGTYEQYF

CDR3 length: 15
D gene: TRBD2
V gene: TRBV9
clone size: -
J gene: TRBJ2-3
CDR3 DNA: TGTGCCAGCAGCCCCCGGACTAGCGGCACAGATACGCAGTATTTT
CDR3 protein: CASSPRTSGTDTQYF

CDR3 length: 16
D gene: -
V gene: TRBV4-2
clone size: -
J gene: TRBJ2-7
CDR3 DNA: TGTGCCAGCAGCCAAGATCTGGCGGGATACACCTACGAGCAGTACTTC
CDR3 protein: CASSQDLAGYTYEQYF

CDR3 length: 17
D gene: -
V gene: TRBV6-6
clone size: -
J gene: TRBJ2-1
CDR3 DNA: TGTGCCAGCAGTCCCTGGGCGGGCACCCCTTTAACCAGTGAGCAGTTCTTC
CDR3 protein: CASSPWAGTPLTSEQFF

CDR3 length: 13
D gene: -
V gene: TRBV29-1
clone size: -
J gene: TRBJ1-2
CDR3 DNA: TGCAGCGTTGAAGTATTGGCAGGGCTTGGCTACACCTTC
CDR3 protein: CSVEVLAGLGYTF

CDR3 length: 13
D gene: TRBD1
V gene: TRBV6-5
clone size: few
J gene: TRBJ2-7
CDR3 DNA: TGTGCCAGCAGCAAAGAGACAGGGCGGGAGCAGTACTTC
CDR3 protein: CASSKETGREQYF

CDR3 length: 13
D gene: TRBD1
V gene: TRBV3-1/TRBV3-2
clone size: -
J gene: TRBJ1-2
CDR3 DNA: TGTGCCAGCAGCCCGACAGGGAAGTCTGGCTACACCTTC
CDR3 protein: CASSPTGKSGYTF

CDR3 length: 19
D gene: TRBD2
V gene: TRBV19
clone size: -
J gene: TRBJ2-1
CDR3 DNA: TGTGCCAGTAGTTTCGGGCTAGCGGGGGGCCAGCGGTCCTACAATGAGCAGTTCTTC
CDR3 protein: CASSFGLAGGQRSYNEQFF

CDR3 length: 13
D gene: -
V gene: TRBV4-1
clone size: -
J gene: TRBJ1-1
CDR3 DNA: TGCGCCAGCAGCCAAGAACCTCCCGGGGTAACTTTCTTT
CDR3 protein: CASSQEPPGVTFF

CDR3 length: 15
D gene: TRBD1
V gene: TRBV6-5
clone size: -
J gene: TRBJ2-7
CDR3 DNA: TGTGCCAGCAGTTACTCGCCCAGGGGGCCGTACGAGCAGTACTTC
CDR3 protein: CASSYSPRGPYEQYF

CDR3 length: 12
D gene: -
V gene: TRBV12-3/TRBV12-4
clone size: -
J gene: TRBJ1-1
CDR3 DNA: TGTGCCAGCAGGCAGGGGAACACTGAAGCTTTCTTT
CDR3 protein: CASRQGNTEAFF

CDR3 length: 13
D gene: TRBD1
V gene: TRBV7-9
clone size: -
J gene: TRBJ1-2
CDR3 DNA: TGTGCCAGCAGCTACAGGGGGAGTAATGGCTACACCTTC
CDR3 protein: CASSYRGSNGYTF

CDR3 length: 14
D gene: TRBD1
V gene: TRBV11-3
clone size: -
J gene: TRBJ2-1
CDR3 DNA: TGTGCCAGCAGCCCCGGGACAGGGTTGGATGAGCAGTTCTTC
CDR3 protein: CASSPGTGLDEQFF

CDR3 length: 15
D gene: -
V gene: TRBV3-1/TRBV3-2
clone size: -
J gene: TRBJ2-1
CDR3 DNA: TGTGCCAGCAGCGAAAGCGGTAGCTCCTACAATGAGCAGTTCTTC
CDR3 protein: CASSESGSSYNEQFF

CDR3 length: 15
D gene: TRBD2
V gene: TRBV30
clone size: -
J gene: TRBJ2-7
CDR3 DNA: TGTGCCTGGAGCCCACTAGCGGGAGGGCCCTTCGAGCAGTACTTC
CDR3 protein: CAWSPLAGGPFEQYF

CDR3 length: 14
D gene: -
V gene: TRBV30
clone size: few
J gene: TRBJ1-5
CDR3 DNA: TGTGCCTGGAGTGGGTTGTCGGTGGGCCAGCCCCAGCATTTT
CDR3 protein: CAWSGLSVGQPQHF

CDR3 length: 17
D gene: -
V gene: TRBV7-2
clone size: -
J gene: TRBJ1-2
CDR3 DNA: TGTGCCAGCAGCTTCGGGGGACGGCCGGGGTATTCGGATGGCTACACCTTC
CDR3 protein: CASSFGGRPGYSDGYTF

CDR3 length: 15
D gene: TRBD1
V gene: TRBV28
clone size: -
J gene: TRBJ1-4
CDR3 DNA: TGTGCCAGCAGTTCCTCCGGGACAGGGGGGGGAAAACTGTTTTTT
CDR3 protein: CASSSSGTGGGKLFF

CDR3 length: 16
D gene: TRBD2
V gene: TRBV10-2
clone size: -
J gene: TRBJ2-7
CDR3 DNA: TGCGCCAGCAGTGAGTCTGGGACGGGAGGGCCAACCGAGCAGTACTTC
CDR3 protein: CASSESGTGGPTEQYF

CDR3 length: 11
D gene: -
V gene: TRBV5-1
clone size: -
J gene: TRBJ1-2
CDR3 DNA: TGCGCCAGCAGCTTGGAGGGGGTCTACACCTTC
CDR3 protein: CASSLEGVYTF

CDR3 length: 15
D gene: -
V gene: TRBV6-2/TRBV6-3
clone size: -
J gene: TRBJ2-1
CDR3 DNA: TGTGCCAGCAGTTTCCGGGGTCTCCTATTAAATGAGCAGTTCTTC
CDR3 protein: CASSFRGLLLNEQFF

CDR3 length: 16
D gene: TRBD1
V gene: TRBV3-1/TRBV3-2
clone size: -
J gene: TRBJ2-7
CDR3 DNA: TGTGCCAGCAGCCAATTCCGGGACAGTGGGTTCTACGAGCAGTACTTC
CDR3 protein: CASSQFRDSGFYEQYF